This T cell receptor beta chain came from a study of tumor-infiltrating lymphocytes in localized non-small cell lung cancer (dated by TCRdb to about 2021). Notes on the research overall: The cohort included patients whose samples were collected after neoadjuvant chemotherapy, as well as both smokers and never-smokers and several histologies. Each patient provided resected tumor tissue plus uninvolved lung tissue from the same patient, with the uninvolved lung tissue described as non-adjacent to the tumor. Flow cytometry, multiplex immunofluorescence, RNA-seq, exome sequencing and proteomics were applied to the same patients as TCR sequencing, which was one of several integrated assays. The overall ICON cohort was composed of over a hundred surgical patients with localized non-small cell lung cancer whose tumors were resected. A total of around 50 patients were part of the paired comparison of immunoSEQ T-cell fraction between tumor and uninvolved lung.

Points on this clone: The specificity of this receptor is unknown. Its ends do not fully match the called genes, so a read error is possible. The identical CDR3 is also encoded by other nucleotide sequences in the sample.

The CDR3, cysteine through phenylalanine, is 12 amino acids long. Only the CDR3 region is kept as DNA, spanning 36 bases read in frame from base 1. Per the germline V gene, SQVTM is the CDR1 and ANQGSEA is the CDR2. The T-cell fraction in tumor and uninvolved lung tissue was obtained from TCR sequencing using the immunoSEQ assay. Processing in the source paper ran as follows. For survival analysis, patients were divided into high (upper tertile) and low (lower two tertiles) T-cell fraction groups, which were compared by log-rank test. A signed-rank test was used to check for differences in T-cell fraction between paired tumor and uninvolved lung. Here the immuneACCESS table is served through TCRdb, limited to in-frame sequences with V and J called. Missing clones are a known gap in these copies; in checked studies unresolved V genes cover under half, and the rest lacks a known reason. The V and J calls and clone size were taken over from that table, and D and trimming were inferred from the DNA. The sample table shows fewer than 11,000 clones, and 60% are seen once. Under 13% of the sample is taken by the ten largest.

Overall study outcomes, separate from this receptor: TCR-derived T-cell fraction did not differ between the flow cytometry-defined immunotypes IM1 (good prognosis) and IM2 (poor prognosis). Consistent with immunofluorescence CD3 counts, TCRbeta sequencing supported greater T cell infiltration in tumors than in uninvolved lung tissue. Because different pieces of the same tissue were used for different assays, technical variation could not be separated from intratumor heterogeneity. Assay coverage differed among patients according to how much tissue was available, so only a subset of the cohort had TCR sequencing.

ICON enrollment began in 2016, and the last patient was enrolled in late 2018. Fresh tumor and matched uninvolved tissue for in-depth immune analyses, including TCR sequencing, were collected from a subcohort of fewer than 95 patients. DNA isolated from bulk tissue, without cell sorting, was used for TCR sequencing. The sequenced sample was uninvolved lung tissue not adjacent to the tumor. The chain is encoded by TRBV29-1 joined to TRBJ1-2; the junction holds 8 bases that match TRBD1. The origin of this receptor is a human donor with non-small cell lung cancer. The nucleotide sequence reads TGCAGCGTTGAAGCAGGGGGCGGCGGCTACACCTTT. Its protein is CSVEAGGGGYTF.